This T cell receptor (beta chain) stems from a study of breast tumors, draining lymph nodes, adjacent tissues. Findings and limits, study-wide: Tumor TCR diversity was below lymph nodes but above nontumor tissue.

The CDR3 is 15 amino acids. CDR1 and CDR2 (germline): SEHNR, FQNEAQ (reference sequence). The lymph nodes were axillary draining lymph nodes from breast cancer patients. The table lists this clonotype with many counts. Its antigen is unidentified. One end of the junction is discordant with germline, which a read error may explain. TCRdb analysed the multiplex PCR reads with MiXCR anew, one entry per CDR3 protein. Found here are about 140,000 distinct CDR3 sequences, approximately 32% of them singletons; the top ten hold less than 2.5%. This sequence joins TRBV7-9 and TRBJ1-2; no definite D call. This receptor was obtained from a female donor with breast cancer. Some clones in this sample may be carry-over from other donors' samples. What was sequenced was axillary lymph node tissue. The CDR3 bases are TGTGCCAGCAGCTCCCTAGGGATGGATCTCTATGGCTACCCCTTC. Protein sequence: CASSSLGMDLYGYPF.